These 25 T cell receptor beta chains originate from one sample sequenced in a study of T cells in Graves' hyperthyroidism and ophthalmopathy. Amplified TCR beta CDR3 regions derived from RNA transcripts. The HTBI set primed first-round TCR CDR3 RT-PCR. In TCRdb, the multiplex PCR reads were re-called with MiXCR into one record per CDR3 protein. The sample has a few hundred thousand distinct CDR3 sequences, 40% to 55% seen once. The sample comprised peripheral blood or thyroid tissue (not recorded which). The receptors stem from a woman between 18 and 30 years old with Graves' hyperthyroidism.

This chain links TRBV20-1 with TRBJ1-1; D is ambiguous. This CDR3 region has 12 residues. The germline CDR1 and CDR2 sequences are DFQATT and SNEGSKA (reference sequence). The CDR3 DNA reads TGCAGGGACTTGGGGTATATCACTGAAGCTTTCTTT. Protein sequence: CRDLGYITEAFF.

The chain links TRBV12-3 or TRBV12-4 to TRBJ2-7; a weak D match, TRBD2 (6 bases). Trimming stripped 5 bases from V and 3 bases from J, with 17 bases between. The CDR3 runs 15 residues. CDR3 protein: CASSPLEGLVYEQYF. The CDR3 coding sequence is TGTGCCAGCAGTCCCCTCGAGGGACTCGTCTACGAGCAGTACTTC.

The V gene is TRBV20-1, the J gene TRBJ2-1, with a weak D call TRBD1 (6 bases). The CDR3 consists of 12 residues. Per the germline V gene, CDR1 is DFQATT and CDR2 is SNEGSKA (reference sequence). V lost 5 bases and J 3 bases, leaving 8 bases between the germline ends. The CDR3 is CSAWDNYNEQFF. DNA for the CDR3: TGCAGTGCTTGGGACAACTACAATGAGCAGTTCTTC.

The chain links TRBV6-4 to TRBJ1-1, with 7 bases aligning to TRBD1. With V trimmed by 10 bases and J by 4 bases, 9 bases remained unmatched. Germline V CDR1 and CDR2: MRHNA, SNTAGT. The CDR3 has 13 amino acids. DNA for the CDR3: TGTGCCATCAGAGGGGCAGGGGGCACTGAAGCTTTCTTT. Protein sequence: CAIRGAGGTEAFF.

This clonotype came up many times. V usage is TRBV11-2 and J usage is TRBJ2-6; D unclear. The germline gives CDR1 SGHAT, CDR2 FQNNGV. V was trimmed by 5 bases and J by 4 bases, leaving 18 bases between them. The CDR3 is 17 residues long. The CDR3 DNA follows: TGTGCCAGCAGCCCAGCCCTGACCTTCGGGGGGGCCAACGTCCTGACTTTC. This sequence encodes CASSPALTFGGANVLTF.

This clonotype was picked up a small number of times. Written as DNA, the CDR3 is TGTGCCACCAGATCGGGGGGGGGGAACATTCAGTACTTC. Its translation: CATRSGGGNIQYF. The V and J genes are TRBV15 and TRBJ2-4, with 8 bases aligning to TRBD2. V was pared by 6 bases and J by 7 bases, with 5 bases of the junction left unmatched. The CDR3 spans 13 residues. Germline V gene lookup returns CDR1 LNHNV and CDR2 YYDKDF (reference sequence).

This clonotype was observed at least ten times. V usage is TRBV5-1 and J usage is TRBJ2-7, with D maybe TRBD1 (6 bases). Looked up from germline, CDR1 is SGHRS and CDR2 is YFSETQ. The CDR3 extends over 14 amino acids. V lost 3 bases and J 2 bases, leaving 12 bases between the germline ends. In DNA form, the CDR3 reads TGCGCCAGCAGCTGGGACATACGTACCTACGAGCAGTACTTC. Its protein is CASSWDIRTYEQYF.

This clonotype has at least ten counts. The chain employs TRBV7-2 and TRBJ2-5, with D tentatively TRBD2 (6 bases). The V end lost 7 bases, the J end lost 9 bases, and 18 bases lay between the germline ends. CDR1 SGHTA and CDR2 FQGNSA come from the germline V gene. The CDR3 runs 13 residues. CDR3 sequence (DNA): TGTGCCAGCAAACCGGACGGGGGAATCGCCCAGTACTTC. This codes for CASKPDGGIAQYF.

This clonotype was observed many times. The V and J genes are TRBV20-1 and TRBJ1-5, with 7 bases that match TRBD1. This CDR3 is built from 16 residues. The germline V gene has CDR1 DFQATT and CDR2 SNEGSKA (reference sequence). The trim removed 5 bases at V and 4 bases at J, leaving 14 bases unmatched. The CDR3 DNA reads TGCAGTGCTCCGCGCGTGACAGGGCTTTTTAATCAGCCCCAGCATTTT. The encoded protein is CSAPRVTGLFNQPQHF.

The chain carries TRBV29-1 and TRBJ2-7; 7 positions agree with TRBD2. The CDR3 extends over 12 amino acids. CDR1 and CDR2 from the germline V gene are SQVTM and ANQGSEA. The V gene end was trimmed by 8 bases and the J gene end by 4 bases; junction bases not matched to a gene: 8. The CDR3 nucleotides are TGCAGCACGACTAGCAAGGTTTACGAGCAGTACTTC. Its translation: CSTTSKVYEQYF.

Concerning this clonotype itself: Here the CDR3 omits its conserved ending phenylalanine or tryptophan, so a read error is the likely source. Because the CDR3's place on the DNA is in doubt, the DNA is left out and the CDR3 is given as listed by TCRdb. V usage is TRBV2 and J usage is TRBJ1-3; the D call in the table, TRBD1, was not verified against the DNA. Both ends counted, the CDR3 spans 11 residues. Germline assignment: CDR1 SNHLY and CDR2 FYNNEI. CDR3: CASSVPGQSYT.

This chain joins TRBV15 and TRBJ1-5, with D uncertain. V was cut by 2 bases and J by 8 bases, with 10 bases left in between. The CDR3 is 13 amino acids. CDR1 is LNHNV, CDR2 YYDKDF, per germline (reference sequence). The CDR3 spells CATSRTEREPQHF. The CDR3 nucleotides read TGTGCCACCAGCAGAACAGAGCGGGAGCCCCAGCATTTT.

The CDR3 bases are TGTGCCAGCAGCCCTGGACAGGGGTTGAGCACCGGGGAGCTGTTTTTT. This encodes CASSPGQGLSTGELFF. The chain combines TRBV11-2 with TRBJ2-2; TRBD1 agrees at 9 bases. V shed 5 bases, J shed 4 bases, and the junction held 8 bases outside the gene matches. Germline lookup yields CDR1 SGHAT and CDR2 FQNNGV. The CDR3 totals 16 residues.

The rearrangement uses TRBV2 and TRBJ1-1, with D perhaps TRBD1 (5 bases). This CDR3 is built from 12 residues. V was trimmed by 2 bases and J by 12 bases, leaving 13 bases between them. The germline gives CDR1 SNHLY, CDR2 FYNNEI. For the CDR3, the DNA is TGTGCCAGCAGTGAAAACAGCCAGGGCTCTTTCTTT. Residues: CASSENSQGSFF. Filled out from reference TRBV2 and TRBJ1-1, the complete variable domain reads EPEVTQTPSHQVTQMGQEVILRCVPISNHLYFYWYRQILGQKVEFLVSFYNNEISEKSEIFDDQFSVERPDGSNFTLKIRSTKLEDSAMYFCASSENSQGSFFGQGTRLTVV.

This clonotype has at least ten counts. CDR3 sequence: CASSFTGTLNTEAFF. CDR3 coding DNA: TGTGCCAGCAGCTTCACCGGGACCTTGAACACTGAAGCTTTCTTT. The chain links TRBV7-9 to TRBJ1-1; maybe TRBD1 (5 bases). This CDR3 spans 15 amino acids. Germline V gives CDR1 SEHNR, CDR2 FQNEAQ (reference sequence). V was trimmed by 3 bases and J by 0 bases, leaving 11 bases between them.

This chain links TRBV20-1 with TRBJ1-6; D unclear. With 6 bases removed from V and 5 bases from J, the gap between germline ends came to 17 bases. The germline gives CDR1 DFQATT, CDR2 SNEGSKA (reference sequence). The CDR3 is 15 amino acids. CDR3 nucleotide sequence: TGCAGTGCCAGCAGTTTGGTGCGGAATAATTCACCCCTCCACTTT. It specifies CSASSLVRNNSPLHF.

In the case of this clonotype: One end of the junction is discordant with germline, which a read error may explain. V gene TRBV25-1 combines with J gene TRBJ1-5; D unclear. This CDR3 has 19 residues. Germline V CDR1 and CDR2: MGHDK, SYGVNS. CDR3 region: CASSELQKDDRCSNQPRHF. In DNA form, the CDR3 reads TGTGCCAGCAGTGAATTACAAAAAGACGATAGGTGTAGCAATCAGCCCCGGCATTTT.

The chain has TRBV10-3 and TRBJ2-3; tentatively, D is TRBD1 or TRBD2 (7 bases each). Trimming shortened V by 2 bases and J by 4 bases, and 13 bases separated the two germline ends. The CDR3 is made up of 15 amino acids. CDR1 is ENHRY and CDR2 is SYGVKD in the germline V gene. CDR3 sequence reads: CAISERAGGADTQYF. As DNA, the CDR3 is TGTGCCATCAGTGAGAGGGCAGGGGGGGCAGATACGCAGTATTTT.

This chain joins TRBV6-5 and TRBJ2-3, with 10 bases matching TRBD2. The CDR3 covers 17 residues. Looked up from germline, CDR1 is MNHEY and CDR2 is SVGAGI. Trimming removed 2 bases from V and 2 bases from J; junction bases left unmatched: 7. CDR3 DNA: TGTGCCAGCAGTTACCGTTGGACTAGCGGATACACAGATACGCAGTATTTT. Translating it yields CASSYRWTSGYTDTQYF.

The chain recombines TRBV7-2 with TRBJ2-6, with a tentative D call TRBD1 (5 bases). Germline values: CDR1 SGHTA, CDR2 FQGNSA. The V end lost 3 bases, the J end lost 3 bases, and 12 bases lay between the germline ends. The length of the CDR3 is 16 residues. CDR3 protein: CASSLGQEGGANVLTF. The DNA for the CDR3 is TGTGCCAGCAGCTTGGGGCAGGAAGGTGGGGCCAACGTCCTGACTTTC.

This clonotype was seen a single time. The CDR3 protein is CSASGTSPSLNEQFF. CDR3 bases: TGCAGTGCTAGTGGGACTTCTCCCTCCCTCAATGAGCAGTTCTTC. The V call is TRBV20-1, the J call TRBJ2-1, with D possibly TRBD2 on 6 matching bases. Germline lookup yields CDR1 DFQATT and CDR2 SNEGSKA (reference sequence). The CDR3 extends over 15 amino acids. Between the trimmed V and J ends, which lost 3 bases and 6 bases, there was a span of 18 bases.

In DNA form, the CDR3 reads TGCAGCGTTGACGAGGTTACTGGGGCTTTCTTT. Translating it yields CSVDEVTGAFF. V gene TRBV29-1 combines with J gene TRBJ1-1; no firm D call. V gave up 3 bases and J gave up 11 bases, with 13 bases separating them. CDR1 SQVTM and CDR2 ANQGSEA come from the germline V gene. The CDR3 sequence is 11 residues long.

This clonotype was observed at least ten times. The chain is built from TRBV20-1 and TRBJ2-7; D gene unclear. The V end was cut by 0 bases, the J end by 0 bases, with 15 bases between. Germline loops: CDR1 DFQATT, CDR2 SNEGSKA (reference sequence). The CDR3 consists of 16 residues. This CDR3 is CSARDTEVMISYEQYF. The CDR3 nucleotides read TGCAGTGCTAGAGATACTGAAGTTATGATCTCCTACGAGCAGTACTTC.

This clonotype was seen just once. A much larger clone lies one base from this, so it may be a read error. This sequence joins TRBV7-6 and TRBJ2-5; 9 positions match TRBD1. The junction had 8 bases not matched to a gene; V was cut back by 4 bases and J by 5 bases. Looked up from germline, CDR1 is SGHVS and CDR2 is FNYEAQ. The CDR3 sequence is 15 residues long. Written as DNA, the CDR3 is TGTGCCAGCAGCTCTAGTACAGGGGGCGGGGAGACCCAGTACTTC. It is translated as CASSSSTGGGETQYF.

This chain connects TRBV2 to TRBJ2-1; 12 bases line up with TRBD2. Germline values: CDR1 SNHLY, CDR2 FYNNEI. The CDR3 is 15 amino acids. Trimming took 1 base from V and 7 from J; bases not matched to a gene: 2. The CDR3 region is CASSEGLAGENEQFF. Here the CDR3 DNA reads TGTGCCAGCAGTGAAGGACTAGCGGGAGAGAATGAGCAGTTCTTC.